This is a list of T cell receptor beta chains from one sample in a study of blood T cell repertoires in COVID-19. This table comes from immunoSEQ multiplex PCR, and its TCRdb copy is limited to in-frame clones, with some not included. The data contain about 350,000 clones, roughly nine tenths of them singletons. The sequencing sample was made of peripheral blood. All receptors derive from a woman between 55 and 75 years old with COVID-19, enrolled during active disease. CDR3s include the opening cysteine and the closing phenylalanine or tryptophan. A D gene is named only where the DNA matches it firmly. Rows may omit the clone size; those that give it use once, few, many or a size class.

TRBV4-2	TRBJ1-2	-	-	CASSPEANYGYTF	TGTGCCAGCAGCCCGGAGGCTAACTATGGCTACACCTTC
TRBV28	TRBJ2-3	-	-	CASSLRGWYTDTQYF	TGTGCCAGCAGTTTGCGAGGGTGGTACACAGATACGCAGTATTTT
TRBV19	TRBJ1-1	-	TRBD1	CASSTRQGNTEAFF	TGTGCCAGTAGTACAAGACAGGGGAACACTGAAGCTTTCTTT
TRBV6-5	TRBJ1-2	-	TRBD1	CASSLGQVGGYTF	TGTGCCAGCAGCTTGGGACAGGTCGGAGGCTACACCTTC
TRBV10-2	TRBJ1-1	-	TRBD1	CASTRSTGDGAEAFF	TGCGCCAGCACTAGATCGACAGGGGACGGCGCTGAAGCTTTCTTT
TRBV27	TRBJ2-4	-	TRBD1	CASSRLLTGTGAWTDIQYF	TGTGCCAGCAGTCGTTTATTGACCGGGACAGGGGCCTGGACGGACATTCAGTACTTC
TRBV27	TRBJ1-1	-	TRBD1	CASSRRQGAFEAFF	TGTGCCAGCAGTCGACGACAGGGGGCGTTTGAAGCTTTCTTT
TRBV9	TRBJ2-1	-	-	CASSVDSGVGNEQFF	TGTGCCAGCAGCGTAGACTCGGGGGTTGGCAATGAGCAGTTCTTC
TRBV5-1	TRBJ1-4	once	TRBD1	CASSHGTGTQNEKLFF	TGCGCCAGCAGCCACGGGACAGGGACTCAAAATGAAAAACTGTTTTTT
TRBV6-1	TRBJ1-2	-	-	CASSELGMTGYGYTF	TGTGCCAGCAGTGAATTAGGCATGACGGGCTATGGCTACACCTTC